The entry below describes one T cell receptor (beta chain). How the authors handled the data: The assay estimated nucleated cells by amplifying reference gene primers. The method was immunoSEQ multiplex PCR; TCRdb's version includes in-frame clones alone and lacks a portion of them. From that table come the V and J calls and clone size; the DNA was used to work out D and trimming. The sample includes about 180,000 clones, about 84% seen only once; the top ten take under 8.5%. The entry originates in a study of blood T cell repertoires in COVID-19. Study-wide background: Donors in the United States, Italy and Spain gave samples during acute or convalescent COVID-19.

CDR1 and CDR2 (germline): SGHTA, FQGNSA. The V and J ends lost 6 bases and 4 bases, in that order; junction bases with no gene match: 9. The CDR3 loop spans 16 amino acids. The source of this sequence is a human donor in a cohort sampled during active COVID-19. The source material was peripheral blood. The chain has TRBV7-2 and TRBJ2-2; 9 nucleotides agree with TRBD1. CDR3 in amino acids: CASRSGTGFGTGELFF. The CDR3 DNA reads TGTGCCAGCAGATCCGGGACAGGGTTTGGCACCGGGGAGCTGTTTTTT.